The rows below give T cell receptor beta chains drawn from one sample of a study of identical twins. TCRdb used MiXCR to reprocess the 5' RACE reads, holding one entry per CDR3 protein. The data show about 430,000 distinct CDR3 sequences, with under 20% seen just once and approximately 12% held by the top ten. The sample comprised naive T cells sorted from blood. These receptors all come from a man between 45 and 60 years old in good health. The conserved cysteine and the conserved F or W are not part of the CDR3 here. The size entry is marked missing in some rows and otherwise reads once, few, many or a size class.

>TRBJ2-1|.|TRBV28
ASSQWGRDNEQF
>TRBJ1-1|.|TRBV7-3
ASSVIPAGQGLVRGNTEAF
>TRBJ2-7|many|TRBV5-1
ASIASGEQY
>TRBJ2-3|once|TRBV11-2
ASSSKVSGASTDTQY
>TRBJ1-1|few|TRBV6-2/TRBV6-3
ASSYGRKNTEAF
>TRBJ1-5|.|TRBV7-2
ASSLETVRLSQPQH
>TRBJ2-1|.|TRBV24-1
ATSDFRGGNEQF
>TRBJ2-3|.|TRBV9
ASSVVESRDTQY
>TRBJ1-1|few|TRBV9
ASSVQMNTEAF
>TRBJ2-3|few|TRBV10-3
AISEPGGGASDTQY